This passage covers 23 T cell receptor beta chains from one sample sequenced in a study of PD-1 and CTLA-4 blockade in melanoma. Repertoires were generated with immunoSEQ multiplex PCR, while TCRdb's copy carries only in-frame clones and drops some. The sample includes 25,000 to 30,000 clones, 85% to 90% of them seen just once. The sample consisted of CD8+ T cells from peripheral blood, taken before anti-PD-1 treatment. These receptors were obtained from a human donor with melanoma.

The V call is TRBV25-1, the J call TRBJ2-2; D possibly corresponds to TRBD2 (5 bases). The CDR3 runs 11 residues. CDR1 is MGHDK and CDR2 is SYGVNS in the germline V gene. With 8 bases removed from V and 8 bases from J, the gap between germline ends came to 9 bases. The CDR3 spells CASRSGGELFF. CDR3 DNA: TGTGCCAGCCGCTCGGGAGGGGAGCTGTTTTTT.

The chain uses TRBV6-1 and TRBJ2-1; D possibly corresponds to TRBD1 (6 bases). The CDR3 runs to 15 residues. CDR1 is MNHNS, CDR2 SASEGT, per germline. Trimming removed 0 bases at V and 4 bases at J, with 10 bases between. This CDR3 is CASSEAGASYNEQFF. In nucleotides, the CDR3 is TGTGCCAGCAGTGAAGCGGGGGCATCATACAATGAGCAGTTCTTC.

This chain uses TRBV2 with TRBJ2-7; D not resolved. The CDR3 runs to 13 residues. The V and J ends lost 1 base and 2 bases respectively, with 6 bases between them. Germline CDR1 SNHLY, CDR2 FYNNEI. CDR3 amino acids: CASSEGGPYEQYF. The CDR3 DNA sequence: TGTGCCAGCAGTGAAGGCGGTCCCTACGAGCAGTACTTC.

The rearrangement uses TRBV6-5 and TRBJ2-1; D may match TRBD1 or TRBD2 (6 bases each). Trimming left V 0 bases short and J 8 bases short, with 17 bases between. The CDR3 is 16 amino acids. Germline-derived CDR1 and CDR2 are MNHEY and SVGAGI. The CDR3 loop reads CASSYSTRGAPDEQFF. The DNA for the CDR3 is TGTGCCAGCAGTTACTCGACAAGGGGGGCGCCCGATGAGCAGTTCTTC.

This clone was detected once. J is TRBJ2-1 and V is TRBV27, with TRBD1 identical over 12 bases. V was pared by 0 bases and J by 5 bases, with 5 bases of the junction left unmatched. The CDR3 runs to 17 residues. Germline CDR1 reads MNHEY; CDR2 reads SMNVEV (reference sequence). The CDR3: CASSLSPGTGGDNEQFF. The CDR3 coding sequence is TGTGCCAGCAGTTTATCTCCCGGGACAGGGGGCGACAATGAGCAGTTCTTC.

The chain is built from TRBV15 and TRBJ2-7, with D perhaps TRBD1 (5 bases). Per germline, CDR1 LNHNV and CDR2 YYDKDF (reference sequence). V was clipped by 5 bases and J by 10 bases, with 15 bases between them. There are 12 residues in the CDR3. As DNA, the CDR3 is TGTGCCACCAGCGGTAGGGGTAACGCTCAGTACTTC. Residues: CATSGRGNAQYF.

The V call is TRBV11-2, the J call TRBJ2-7; 7 nucleotides align to TRBD1. Germline V CDR1 and CDR2: SGHAT, FQNNGV. The CDR3 totals 15 residues. The trim removed 6 bases at V and 4 bases at J, leaving 12 bases unmatched. CDR3 nucleotides: TGTGCCAGCAGGCCGACAACAGGGGTAGCTTACGAGCAGTACTTC. It specifies CASRPTTGVAYEQYF.

The chain recombines TRBV5-8 with TRBJ2-4; D unresolved. V was trimmed by 4 bases and J by 7 bases, leaving 9 bases between them. This CDR3 has 12 amino acids. Germline V gene sequence: CDR1 SGHTS, CDR2 YDEGEE. The CDR3 DNA sequence: TGTGCCAGCAGCCCCATAGGGAACATTCAGTACTTC. Protein: CASSPIGNIQYF.

J is TRBJ2-1 and V is TRBV9; 7 nucleotides line up with TRBD2. This CDR3 has 16 residues. Germline V gene data show CDR1 as SGDLS and CDR2 as YYNGEE. With V trimmed by 0 bases and J by 2 bases, 5 bases remained unmatched. In DNA form, the CDR3 reads TGTGCCAGCAGCGTAGTATCGGCGGGAGCCTACAATGAGCAGTTCTTC. Protein product: CASSVVSAGAYNEQFF. The full variable domain, completed using reference TRBV9 and TRBJ2-1, is DSGVTQTPKHLITATGQRVTLRCSPRSGDLSVYWYQQSLDQGLQFLIQYYNGEERAKGNILERFSAQQFPDLHSELNLSSLELGDSALYFCASSVVSAGAYNEQFFGPGTRLTVL.

This chain joins TRBV7-5 and TRBJ1-5; the table's D call, TRBD1, was not checked against the DNA. TRBV7-5 is a pseudogene locus. The CDR3 has 17 amino acids. As DNA, the CDR3 is TGTGCCAGAGGCTTCGAAGTCCCAGAGGGGGCCGGTCAGCCCCAGCATTTT. This encodes CARGFEVPEGAGQPQHF.

The chain uses TRBV9 and TRBJ1-1; tentatively, D is TRBD1 (5 bases). The CDR3 sequence is 14 residues long. Germline V gene data show CDR1 as SGDLS and CDR2 as YYNGEE. Trimming took 0 bases from V and 4 from J, leaving 10 bases between them. CDR3 sequence reads: CASSVGGGTTEAFF. CDR3 coding DNA: TGTGCCAGCAGCGTAGGCGGGGGGACCACTGAAGCTTTCTTT.

The V call is TRBV27, the J call TRBJ1-1, with 10 nucleotides matching TRBD1. CDR3 size: 14 residues. Losses at the gene ends were 3 bases for V and 4 bases for J; bases not matched to a gene: 2. In germline, CDR1 is MNHEY, CDR2 SMNVEV (reference sequence). CDR3 nucleotide sequence: TGTGCCAGCAGTTTGACAGGGGGCATCACTGAAGCTTTCTTT. Its translation is CASSLTGGITEAFF.

V usage is TRBV15 and J usage is TRBJ2-3; maybe TRBD2 (5 bases). Germline V gives CDR1 LNHNV, CDR2 YYDKDF (reference sequence). This CDR3 has 16 residues. Trimming took 0 bases from V and 3 from J, leaving 13 bases between them. The CDR3 DNA follows: TGTGCCACCAGCAGAGATCTGGAGGAGAGTACAGATACGCAGTATTTT. It encodes CATSRDLEESTDTQYF.

The CDR3 region is CASSLVGQGPTEAFF. In DNA, the CDR3 is TGTGCCAGCAGCTTAGTCGGACAGGGCCCCACTGAAGCTTTCTTT. V usage is TRBV7-9 and J usage is TRBJ1-1; 8 nucleotides agree with TRBD1. Germline lookup yields CDR1 SEHNR and CDR2 FQNEAQ (reference sequence). J gave up 4 bases and V 1 base, and 5 bases lay outside the gene matches. The CDR3 runs to 15 residues.

The count of this clone is one. V usage is TRBV19 and J usage is TRBJ2-7; TRBD1 aligns across 8 bases. After removal of 5 bases from V and 4 bases from J, the junction contained 16 bases not matched to a gene. Germline CDR1 is LNHDA and CDR2 is SQIVND (reference sequence). The CDR3 is made up of 17 amino acids. CDR3 coding DNA: TGTGCCAGTAGTTTGCATTCAGGGGGCGCGGGGCATTACGAGCAGTACTTC. Translation gives CASSLHSGGAGHYEQYF.

The genes are TRBV24-1 and TRBJ1-2, with D uncertain. The CDR3 consists of 13 residues. Germline lookup yields CDR1 KGHDR and CDR2 SFDVKD. Between the trimmed V and J ends, which lost 5 bases and 6 bases, there was a span of 12 bases. The DNA for the CDR3 is TGTGCCACCAGTGGTCGAGGCGGTCATGGCTACACCTTC. Residues: CATSGRGGHGYTF.

This chain links TRBV4-1 with TRBJ2-1; tentative D call: TRBD2 (7 bases). This CDR3 is 15 amino acids long. Germline CDR1 is MGHRA and CDR2 is YSYEKL. The germline V and J ends were trimmed by 1 base and 5 bases, with 12 bases remaining between them. CDR3 sequence: CASSQVAGADNEQFF. CDR3 DNA sequence: TGCGCCAGCAGCCAAGTTGCGGGGGCCGACAATGAGCAGTTCTTC.

V and J are TRBV27 and TRBJ2-5, with TRBD2 as a possible D gene (6 bases). V shed 6 bases and J shed 1 base, with 9 bases lying between them. The germline V gene encodes CDR1 MNHEY and CDR2 SMNVEV (reference sequence). This CDR3 has 13 residues. The CDR3 reads CASRGDFQETQYF. DNA of the CDR3: TGTGCCAGCAGGGGGGACTTCCAAGAGACCCAGTACTTC.

The genes are TRBV12-3 or TRBV12-4 and TRBJ1-3; D gene unclear. This CDR3 is 11 amino acids long. The V and J ends lost 8 bases and 1 base respectively, with 3 bases between them. CDR3 loop: CASRSGNTIYF. Here the CDR3 DNA reads TGTGCCAGCCGTTCTGGAAACACCATATATTTT.

J is TRBJ1-2 and V is TRBV12-3 or TRBV12-4; D possibly corresponds to TRBD1 (5 bases). CDR3 size: 13 residues. With 1 base removed from V and 8 bases from J, the gap between germline ends came to 11 bases. This chain's CDR3 is CASSLDRPGGYTF. The CDR3 DNA is TGTGCCAGCAGTTTAGACAGGCCCGGAGGCTACACCTTC.

This chain joins TRBV23-1 and TRBJ2-1; no firm D call. TRBV23-1 is designated an ORF whose function remains uncertain. V lost 0 bases and J lost 3, with 12 bases in between. This CDR3 contains 16 residues. In nucleotides, the CDR3 is TGCGCCAGCAGTCAATCAACGAGACGGATCTACAATGAGCAGTTCTTC. Translation: CASSQSTRRIYNEQFF.

The chain employs TRBV20-1 and TRBJ2-1; D not resolved. Germline V gives CDR1 DFQATT, CDR2 SNEGSKA (reference sequence). V shed 3 bases and J shed 10 bases, with 19 bases lying between them. The length of the CDR3 is 14 residues. For the CDR3, the DNA is TGCAGTGCTAGTCTTTCAGCATACAACTTAGAGCAGTTCTTC. The encoded protein is CSASLSAYNLEQFF.

V is TRBV5-4 and J is TRBJ2-1; D gene unclear. The germline V and J ends were trimmed by 1 base and 0 bases, with 11 bases remaining between them. Germline CDR1 is SGHNT and CDR2 is YYREEE (reference sequence). The CDR3 sequence is 16 residues long. The CDR3 region is CASSLWPQSSYNEQFF. The DNA for the CDR3 is TGTGCCAGCAGCTTGTGGCCTCAGAGCTCCTACAATGAGCAGTTCTTC.